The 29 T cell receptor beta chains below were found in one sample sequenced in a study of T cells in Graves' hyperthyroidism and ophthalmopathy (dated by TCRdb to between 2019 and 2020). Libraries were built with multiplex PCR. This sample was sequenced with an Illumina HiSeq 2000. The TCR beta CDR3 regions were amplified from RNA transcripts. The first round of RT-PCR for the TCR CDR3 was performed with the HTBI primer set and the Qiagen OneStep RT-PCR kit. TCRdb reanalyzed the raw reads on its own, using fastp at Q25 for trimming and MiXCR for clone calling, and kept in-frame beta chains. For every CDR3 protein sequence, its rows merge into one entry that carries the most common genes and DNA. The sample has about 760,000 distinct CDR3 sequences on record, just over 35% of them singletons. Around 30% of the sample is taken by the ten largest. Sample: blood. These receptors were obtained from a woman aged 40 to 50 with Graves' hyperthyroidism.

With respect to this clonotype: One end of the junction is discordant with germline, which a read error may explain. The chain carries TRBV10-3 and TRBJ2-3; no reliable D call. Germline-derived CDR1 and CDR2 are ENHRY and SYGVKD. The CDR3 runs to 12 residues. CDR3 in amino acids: CASSFYVDTQYF. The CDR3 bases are TGTGCCAGCAGTTTCTATGTAGATACGCAGTATTTT.

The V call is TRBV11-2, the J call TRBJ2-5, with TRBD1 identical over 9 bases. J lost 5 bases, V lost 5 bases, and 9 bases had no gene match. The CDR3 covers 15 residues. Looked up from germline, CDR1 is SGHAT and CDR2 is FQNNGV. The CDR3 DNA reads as TGTGCCAGCAGCCTGGGACAGGGCATCTACGAGACCCAGTACTTC. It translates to CASSLGQGIYETQYF.

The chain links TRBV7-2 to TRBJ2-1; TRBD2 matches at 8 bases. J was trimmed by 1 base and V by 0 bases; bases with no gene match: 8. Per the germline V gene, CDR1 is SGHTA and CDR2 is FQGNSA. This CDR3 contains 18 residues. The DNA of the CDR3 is TGTGCCAGCAGCTTAGCACACGGGGGGGCTTGGTCCTACAATGAGCAGTTCTTC. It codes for CASSLAHGGAWSYNEQFF.

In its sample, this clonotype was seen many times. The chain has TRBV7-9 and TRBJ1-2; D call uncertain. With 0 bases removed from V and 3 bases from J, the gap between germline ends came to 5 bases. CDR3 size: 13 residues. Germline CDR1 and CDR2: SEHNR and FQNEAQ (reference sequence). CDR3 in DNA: TGTGCCAGCAGCTTAGCAGATTACTATGGCTACACCTTC. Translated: CASSLADYYGYTF.

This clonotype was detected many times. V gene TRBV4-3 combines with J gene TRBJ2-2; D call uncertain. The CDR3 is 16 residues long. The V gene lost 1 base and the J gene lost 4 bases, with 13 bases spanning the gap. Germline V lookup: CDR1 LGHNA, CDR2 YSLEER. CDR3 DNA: TGCGCCAGCAGCCAAGGGTCGGACCCCACCACCGGGGAGCTGTTTTTT. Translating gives CASSQGSDPTTGELFF.

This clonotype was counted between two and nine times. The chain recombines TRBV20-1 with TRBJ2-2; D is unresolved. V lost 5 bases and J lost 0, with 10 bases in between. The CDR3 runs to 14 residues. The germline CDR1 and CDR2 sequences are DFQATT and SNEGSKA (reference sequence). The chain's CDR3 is CSAPPGANTGELFF. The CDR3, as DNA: TGCAGTGCTCCCCCCGGCGCGAACACCGGGGAGCTGTTTTTT.

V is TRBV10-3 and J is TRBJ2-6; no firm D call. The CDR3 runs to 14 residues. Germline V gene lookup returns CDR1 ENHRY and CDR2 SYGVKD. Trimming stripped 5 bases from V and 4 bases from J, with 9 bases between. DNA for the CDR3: TGTGCCATCAGTAGCACGGCAGGGGCCAACGTCCTGACTTTC. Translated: CAISSTAGANVLTF.

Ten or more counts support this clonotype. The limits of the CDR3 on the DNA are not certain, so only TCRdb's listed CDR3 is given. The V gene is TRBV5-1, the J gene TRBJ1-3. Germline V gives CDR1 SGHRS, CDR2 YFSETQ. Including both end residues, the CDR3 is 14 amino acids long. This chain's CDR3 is CASSLVGSGNTVYF.

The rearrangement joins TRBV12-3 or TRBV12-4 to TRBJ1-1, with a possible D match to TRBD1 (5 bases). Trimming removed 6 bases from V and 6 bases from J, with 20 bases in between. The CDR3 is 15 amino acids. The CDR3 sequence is CASSQIHGGKPEAFF. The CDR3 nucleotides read TGTGCCAGCAGCCAGATTCACGGGGGGAAACCTGAAGCTTTCTTT.

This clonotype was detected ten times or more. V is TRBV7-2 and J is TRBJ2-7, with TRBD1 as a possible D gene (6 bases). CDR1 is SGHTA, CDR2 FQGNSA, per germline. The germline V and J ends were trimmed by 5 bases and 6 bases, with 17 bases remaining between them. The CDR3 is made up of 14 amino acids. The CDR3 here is CASSPRQVDGEQYF. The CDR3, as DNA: TGTGCCAGCAGCCCCCGACAGGTGGACGGCGAGCAGTACTTC.

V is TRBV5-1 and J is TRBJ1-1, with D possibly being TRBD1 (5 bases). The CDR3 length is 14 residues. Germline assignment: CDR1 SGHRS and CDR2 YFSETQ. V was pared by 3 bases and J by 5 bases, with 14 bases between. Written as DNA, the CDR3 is TGCGCCAGCAGCTCAGGGTGGGTTAGGACTGAAGCTTTCTTT. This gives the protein CASSSGWVRTEAFF. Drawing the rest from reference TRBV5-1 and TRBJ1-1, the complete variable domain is KAGVTQTPRYLIKTRGQQVTLSCSPISGHRSVSWYQQTPGQGLQFLFEYFSETQRNKGNFPGRFSGRQFSNSRSEMNVSTLELGDSALYLCASSSGWVRTEAFFGQGTRLTVV.

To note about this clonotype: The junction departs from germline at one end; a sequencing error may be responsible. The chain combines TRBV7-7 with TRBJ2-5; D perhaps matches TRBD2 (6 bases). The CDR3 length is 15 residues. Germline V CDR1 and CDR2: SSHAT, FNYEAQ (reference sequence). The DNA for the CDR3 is TGTGCTAGCAGCTATAATCCGGGAGCCCAAGAGACCCAGTACTTC. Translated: CASSYNPGAQETQYF.

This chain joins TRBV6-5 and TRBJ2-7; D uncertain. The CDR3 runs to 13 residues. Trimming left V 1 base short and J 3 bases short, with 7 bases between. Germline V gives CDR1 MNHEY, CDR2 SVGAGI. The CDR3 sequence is CASSYLLNYEQYF. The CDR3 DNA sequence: TGTGCCAGCAGTTACTTGTTAAACTACGAGCAGTACTTC.

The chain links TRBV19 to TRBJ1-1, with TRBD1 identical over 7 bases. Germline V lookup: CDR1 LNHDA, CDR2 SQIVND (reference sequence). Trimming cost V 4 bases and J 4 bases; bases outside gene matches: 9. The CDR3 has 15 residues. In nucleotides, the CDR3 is TGTGCCAGTAGTACCTGGGAGACAGGGAGCACTGAAGCTTTCTTT. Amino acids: CASSTWETGSTEAFF. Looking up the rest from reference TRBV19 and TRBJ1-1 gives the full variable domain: DGGITQSPKYLFRKEGQNVTLSCEQNLNHDAMYWYRQDPGQGLRLIYYSQIVNDFQKGDIAEGYSVSREKKESFPLTVTSAQKNPTAFYLCASSTWETGSTEAFFGQGTRLTVV.

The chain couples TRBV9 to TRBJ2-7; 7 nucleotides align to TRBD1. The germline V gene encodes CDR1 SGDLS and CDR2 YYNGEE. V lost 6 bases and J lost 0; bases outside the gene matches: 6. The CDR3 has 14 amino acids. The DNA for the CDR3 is TGTGCCAGCAAGTGGGACAGTCTCTCCTACGAGCAGTACTTC. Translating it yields CASKWDSLSYEQYF.

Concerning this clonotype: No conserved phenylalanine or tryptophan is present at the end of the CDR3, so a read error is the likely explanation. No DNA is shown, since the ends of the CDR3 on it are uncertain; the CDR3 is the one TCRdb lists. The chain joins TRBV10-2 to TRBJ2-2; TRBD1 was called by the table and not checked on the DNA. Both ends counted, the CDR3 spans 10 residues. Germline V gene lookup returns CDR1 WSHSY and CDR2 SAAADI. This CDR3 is CASMKGGQGI.

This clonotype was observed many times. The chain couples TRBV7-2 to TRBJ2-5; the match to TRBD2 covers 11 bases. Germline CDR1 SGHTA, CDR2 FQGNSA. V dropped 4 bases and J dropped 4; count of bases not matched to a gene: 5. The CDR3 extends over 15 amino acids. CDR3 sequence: CASSSTSGEGETQYF. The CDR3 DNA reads TGTGCCAGCAGCTCGACTAGCGGGGAGGGAGAGACCCAGTACTTC. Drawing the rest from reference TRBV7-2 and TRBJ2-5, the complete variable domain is GAGVSQSPSNKVTEKGKDVELRCDPISGHTALYWYRQSLGQGLEFLIYFQGNSAPDKSGLPSDRFSAERTGGSVSTLTIQRTQQEDSAVYLCASSSTSGEGETQYFGPGTRLLVL.

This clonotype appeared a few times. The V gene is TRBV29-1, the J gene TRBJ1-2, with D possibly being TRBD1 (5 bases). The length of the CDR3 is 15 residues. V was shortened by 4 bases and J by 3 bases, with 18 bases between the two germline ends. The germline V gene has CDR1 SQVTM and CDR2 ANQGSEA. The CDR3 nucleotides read TGCAGCGTTGTATTGGGGACCACCCCGGACTATGGCTACACCTTC. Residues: CSVVLGTTPDYGYTF.

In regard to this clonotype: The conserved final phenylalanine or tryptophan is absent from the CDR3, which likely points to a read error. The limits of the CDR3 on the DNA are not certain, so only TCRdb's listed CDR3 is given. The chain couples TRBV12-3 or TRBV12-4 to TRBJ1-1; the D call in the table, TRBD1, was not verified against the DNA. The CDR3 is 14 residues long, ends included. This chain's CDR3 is CASSLGQVNTEAFL.

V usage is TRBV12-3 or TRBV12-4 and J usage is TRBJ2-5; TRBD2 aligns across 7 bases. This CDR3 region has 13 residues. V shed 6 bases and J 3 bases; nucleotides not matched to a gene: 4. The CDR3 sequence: CASRGAGKETQYF. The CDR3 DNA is TGTGCCAGCAGGGGAGCGGGGAAAGAGACCCAGTACTTC.

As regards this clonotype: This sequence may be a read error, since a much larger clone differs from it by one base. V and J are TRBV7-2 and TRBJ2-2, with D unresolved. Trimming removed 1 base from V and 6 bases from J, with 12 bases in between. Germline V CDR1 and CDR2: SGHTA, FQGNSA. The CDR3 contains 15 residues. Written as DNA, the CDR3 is TGTGCCAGCAGCTTAGGGGCAGGTATCCCCGGGGAGCTGTTTTTT. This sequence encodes CASSLGAGIPGELFF.

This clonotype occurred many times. CDR3 sequence (DNA): TGTGCCAGCAGTGAAGGAACTTCCTACGAGCAGTACTTC. Translated: CASSEGTSYEQYF. The rearrangement joins TRBV2 to TRBJ2-7; D unresolved. V was shortened by 1 base and J by 1 base, with 5 bases between the two germline ends. CDR1 is SNHLY and CDR2 is FYNNEI in the germline V gene. The CDR3 length is 13 residues.

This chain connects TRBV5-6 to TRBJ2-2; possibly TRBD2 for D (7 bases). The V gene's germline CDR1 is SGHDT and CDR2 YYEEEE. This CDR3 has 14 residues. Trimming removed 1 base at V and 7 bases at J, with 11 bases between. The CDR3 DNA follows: TGTGCCAGCAGCTTGCGCGGGGGCATCGGGGAGCTGTTTTTT. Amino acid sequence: CASSLRGGIGELFF.

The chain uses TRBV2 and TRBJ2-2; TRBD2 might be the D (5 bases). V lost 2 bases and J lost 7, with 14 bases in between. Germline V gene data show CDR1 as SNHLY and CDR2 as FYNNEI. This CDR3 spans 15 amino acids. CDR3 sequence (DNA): TGTGCCAGCAGTGAACAAGGAGGAGTCGGCGGGGAGCTGTTTTTT. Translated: CASSEQGGVGGELFF.

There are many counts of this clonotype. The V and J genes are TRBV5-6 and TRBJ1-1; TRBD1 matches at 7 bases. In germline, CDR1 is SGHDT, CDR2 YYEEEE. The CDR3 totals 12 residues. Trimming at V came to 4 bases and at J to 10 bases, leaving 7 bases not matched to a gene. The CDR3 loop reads CASSISGTVAFF. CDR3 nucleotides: TGTGCCAGCAGCATCTCCGGGACAGTAGCTTTCTTT.

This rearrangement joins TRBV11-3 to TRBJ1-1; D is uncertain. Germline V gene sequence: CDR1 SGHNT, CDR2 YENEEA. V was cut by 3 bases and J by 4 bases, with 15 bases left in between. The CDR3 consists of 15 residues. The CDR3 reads CASSFLYTGATEAFF. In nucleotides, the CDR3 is TGTGCCAGCAGCTTTCTATACACGGGTGCCACTGAAGCTTTCTTT.

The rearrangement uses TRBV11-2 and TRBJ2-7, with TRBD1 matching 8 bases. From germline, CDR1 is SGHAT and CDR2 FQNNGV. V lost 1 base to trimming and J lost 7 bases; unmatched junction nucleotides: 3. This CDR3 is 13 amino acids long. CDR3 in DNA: TGTGCCAGCAGCTTAGGGACAGGGCGAGAGCAGTACTTC. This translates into CASSLGTGREQYF.

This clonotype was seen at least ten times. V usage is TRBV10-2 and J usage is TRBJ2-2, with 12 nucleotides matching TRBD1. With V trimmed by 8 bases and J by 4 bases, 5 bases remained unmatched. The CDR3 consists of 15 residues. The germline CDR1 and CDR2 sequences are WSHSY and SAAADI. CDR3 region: CASSGTGGVTGELFF. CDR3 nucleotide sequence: TGCGCCAGCTCCGGGACAGGGGGCGTCACCGGGGAGCTGTTTTTT.

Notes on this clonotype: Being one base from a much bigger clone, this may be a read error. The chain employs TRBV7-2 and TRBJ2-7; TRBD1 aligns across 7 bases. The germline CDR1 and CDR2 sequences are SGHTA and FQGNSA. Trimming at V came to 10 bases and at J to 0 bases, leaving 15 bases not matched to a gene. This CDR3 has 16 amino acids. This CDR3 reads CANQPPLGQLSYEQYF. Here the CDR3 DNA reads TGTGCCAACCAACCCCCCTTGGGACAGCTCTCCTACGAGCAGTACTTC.